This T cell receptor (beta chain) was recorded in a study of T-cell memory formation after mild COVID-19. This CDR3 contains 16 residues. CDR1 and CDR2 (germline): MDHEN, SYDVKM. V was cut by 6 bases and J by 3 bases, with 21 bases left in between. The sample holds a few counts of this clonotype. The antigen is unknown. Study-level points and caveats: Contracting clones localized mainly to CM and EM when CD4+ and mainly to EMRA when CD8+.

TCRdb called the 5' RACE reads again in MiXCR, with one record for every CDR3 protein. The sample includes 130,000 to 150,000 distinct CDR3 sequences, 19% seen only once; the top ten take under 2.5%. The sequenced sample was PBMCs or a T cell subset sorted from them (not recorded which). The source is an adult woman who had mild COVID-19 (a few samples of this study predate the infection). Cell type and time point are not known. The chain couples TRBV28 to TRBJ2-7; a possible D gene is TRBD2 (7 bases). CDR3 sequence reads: CASSLSAAGADYEQYF. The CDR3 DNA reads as TGTGCCAGCAGCTTGAGTGCGGCGGGGGCGGACTACGAGCAGTACTTC.